These T cell receptor beta chains were read from a single sample in a study of T cell responses to AZD1222 COVID-19 vaccine. The protocol was immunoSEQ multiplex PCR, while the TCRdb copy is restricted to in-frame clones and leaves out a portion. The top ten hold approximately 4.5% of the sample, which has about 100,000 clones, about nine tenths seen once. The sequencing here drew on peripheral blood, taken on day 0 of AZD1222 vaccination. The receptor source for this set is an adult in good health. CDR3s include the opening cysteine and the closing phenylalanine or tryptophan. The D gene is left open where the match is weak. Clone size is not always given. Where it is, it says once, few, many or a class for expanded clones.

j_call: TRBJ2-5
d_call: NA
v_call: TRBV2
clone_size: NA
cdr3_aa: CASRRQETQYF
cdr3_nt: TGTGCCAGCCGGCGGCAAGAGACCCAGTACTTC

j_call: TRBJ2-5
d_call: TRBD2
v_call: TRBV27
clone_size: NA
cdr3_aa: CASSILAGGEETQYF
cdr3_nt: TGTGCCAGCAGTATACTAGCGGGAGGGGAAGAGACCCAGTACTTC

j_call: TRBJ2-5
d_call: NA
v_call: TRBV2
clone_size: NA
cdr3_aa: CASRTMETQYF
cdr3_nt: TGTGCCAGCAGAACTATGGAGACCCAGTACTTC

j_call: TRBJ1-2
d_call: TRBD1
v_call: TRBV2
clone_size: NA
cdr3_aa: CASHPTGGDGYTF
cdr3_nt: TGTGCCAGCCATCCTACAGGGGGTGATGGCTACACCTTC

j_call: TRBJ2-3
d_call: TRBD1
v_call: TRBV2
clone_size: NA
cdr3_aa: CASTTGTGSADTQYF
cdr3_nt: TGTGCCAGCACGACCGGGACAGGGAGTGCAGATACGCAGTATTTT

j_call: TRBJ1-1
d_call: NA
v_call: TRBV7-9
clone_size: once
cdr3_aa: CASSFNPRRMNTEAFF
cdr3_nt: TGTGCCAGCAGCTTTAACCCTCGGAGAATGAACACTGAAGCTTTCTTT

j_call: TRBJ1-6
d_call: TRBD1
v_call: TRBV29-1
clone_size: NA
cdr3_aa: CSSTRDRWFLLNSPLHF
cdr3_nt: TGCAGTTCGACCCGGGACAGGTGGTTTTTGTTAAATTCACCCCTCCACTTT

j_call: TRBJ1-5
d_call: NA
v_call: TRBV7-2
clone_size: NA
cdr3_aa: CASSLRGVQPQHF
cdr3_nt: TGTGCCAGCAGCTTGAGGGGTGTACAGCCCCAGCATTTT

j_call: TRBJ1-5
d_call: TRBD1
v_call: TRBV28
clone_size: NA
cdr3_aa: CASSPSGTGDGQPQHF
cdr3_nt: TGTGCCAGCAGTCCGTCCGGGACAGGGGATGGACAGCCCCAGCATTTT

j_call: TRBJ1-2
d_call: NA
v_call: TRBV7-9
clone_size: NA
cdr3_aa: CASSLSAGADGYTF
cdr3_nt: TGTGCCAGCAGCCTAAGTGCAGGGGCCGATGGCTACACCTTC

j_call: TRBJ2-3
d_call: TRBD2
v_call: TRBV10-3
clone_size: NA
cdr3_aa: CAISQNGAGGTDTQYF
cdr3_nt: TGTGCCATCAGTCAAAATGGAGCGGGAGGAACAGATACGCAGTATTTT